Sequencing of this T cell receptor (beta chain) was carried out in a study of blood T cell repertoires in COVID-19. Whole-study context: Whether acute or convalescent, the COVID-19 samples came from the United States, Italy and Spain. PBMCs, B-cell-depleted T cells, or T cells were the source of the cDNA or gDNA that made up the material.

Followed longitudinally, the Seattle patients had been enrolled during active infection. Original processing methods: Cell counts per sample came from amplifying reference gene primers. Assay: immunoSEQ multiplex PCR; the TCRdb copy retains only in-frame clones and omits some. V, J and clone size are those of that table, while D and trimming were read from the DNA. This table has around 310,000 clones, more than 80% appearing once. The TCR was taken from a woman in her thirties with COVID-19, enrolled during active disease. Input material: peripheral blood.

CDR3 loop: CASSSPTGVWYGYTF. For the CDR3, the DNA is TGTGCCAGCAGTTCCCCGACAGGGGTTTGGTATGGCTACACCTTC. The chain combines TRBV28 with TRBJ1-2, with TRBD1 identical over 8 bases. V shed 4 bases and J 5 bases; nucleotides not matched to a gene: 9. Germline V gene lookup returns CDR1 MDHEN and CDR2 SYDVKM. This CDR3 has 15 residues.